Below, 11 T cell receptor beta chains from the same sample are listed, as sequenced in a study of blood T cell repertoires in COVID-19 (TCRdb year 2020). Libraries were built with the immunoSEQ multiplex PCR assay. Here the immuneACCESS table is served through TCRdb, limited to in-frame sequences with V and J called. Missing clones are a known gap in these copies; in checked studies unresolved V genes cover under half, and the rest lacks a known reason. Counted in this sample were some 31,000 clones; roughly 80% of them appeared once. The ten largest clones represent around 7.9% of the sample. The specimen was peripheral blood. The source is a woman in her 70s with active or convalescent COVID-19.

V is TRBV5-4 and J is TRBJ2-2; 9 nucleotides line up with TRBD2. The CDR3 spans 16 residues. Germline CDR1 and CDR2: SGHNT and YYREEE (reference sequence). V was clipped by 3 bases and J by 3 bases; unmatched bases: 6. Here the CDR3 reads CASSSGTSGHTGELFF. The CDR3 DNA sequence: TGTGCCAGCAGCTCCGGAACTAGCGGGCACACCGGGGAGCTGTTTTTT.

V and J are TRBV3-1 (or the pseudogene TRBV3-2) and TRBJ1-2; D is perhaps TRBD1 (6 bases). Germline CDR1 reads LGHDT; CDR2 reads YNNKEL (reference sequence). V was clipped by 7 bases and J by 4 bases, with 16 bases between them. There are 14 residues in the CDR3. As DNA, the CDR3 is TGTGCCAGCACCCCCTCCCGGGGGGCCTATGGCTACACCTTC. Protein: CASTPSRGAYGYTF.

The V gene is TRBV9, the J gene TRBJ1-6, with D maybe TRBD1 (6 bases). The V end was cut by 3 bases, the J end by 6 bases, with 25 bases between. The CDR3 has 19 amino acids. Germline CDR1 and CDR2: SGDLS and YYNGEE. In DNA form, the CDR3 reads TGTGCCAGCAGCGCCCTCCTGGGGGGGGACATCCAGTTTAATTCACCCCTCCACTTT. As protein: CASSALLGGDIQFNSPLHF.

A single count supports this clone. The gene calls are TRBV7-8 and TRBJ2-7; a weak D match, TRBD2 (6 bases). With 6 bases removed from V and 2 bases from J, the gap between germline ends came to 11 bases. Per the germline V gene, CDR1 is SGHVS and CDR2 is FQNEAQ. CDR3 length equals 13 residues. CDR3 in DNA: TGTGCCAGCAGGCGCGGGGAGGCCTACGAGCAGTACTTC. Translation: CASRRGEAYEQYF.

This clone was picked up a small number of times. This rearrangement joins TRBV5-5 to TRBJ2-7, with TRBD1 as a possible D gene (5 bases). The CDR3 loop spans 15 amino acids. Trimming stripped 4 bases from V and 2 bases from J, with 16 bases between. Germline V gives CDR1 SGHKS, CDR2 YYEKEE (reference sequence). The CDR3, as DNA: TGTGCCAGCAGCCGAACGGCAGGGTGGACCTACGAGCAGTACTTC. Translated, it gives CASSRTAGWTYEQYF. Looking up the rest from reference TRBV5-5 and TRBJ2-7 gives the full variable domain: DAGVTQSPTHLIKTRGQQVTLRCSPISGHKSVSWYQQVLGQGPQFIFQYYEKEERGRGNFPDRFSARQFPNYSSELNVNALLLGDSALYLCASSRTAGWTYEQYFGPGTRLTVT.

The table lists this clone with a few counts. This chain connects TRBV4-1 to TRBJ2-1; 8 nucleotides line up with TRBD1. J lost 9 bases, V lost 5 bases, and 9 bases had no gene match. In germline, CDR1 is MGHRA, CDR2 YSYEKL. The CDR3 runs to 14 residues. This CDR3 is CASSVQTGVGEQFF. The CDR3 coding sequence is TGCGCCAGCAGCGTCCAGACAGGGGTTGGTGAGCAGTTCTTC.

This clone occurred a few times. The genes are TRBV19 and TRBJ1-2; 7 bases are shared with TRBD1. Germline V gene lookup returns CDR1 LNHDA and CDR2 SQIVND (reference sequence). Trimming cost V 2 bases and J 7 bases; bases outside gene matches: 1. The CDR3 extends over 12 amino acids. The CDR3 here is CASSITGVGYTF. The CDR3 bases are TGTGCCAGTAGTATAACAGGGGTTGGCTACACCTTC.

A few counts support this clone. The V gene is TRBV7-2, the J gene TRBJ1-5; the D gene is possibly TRBD1 (5 bases). Trimming left V 3 bases short and J 5 bases short, with 11 bases between. Germline CDR1 SGHTA, CDR2 FQGNSA. The CDR3 has 14 residues. The CDR3 DNA follows: TGTGCCAGCAGCTTTAGTGGGGCAGATCAGCCCCAGCATTTT. Translated, it gives CASSFSGADQPQHF.

The rearrangement links TRBV6-2 or TRBV6-3 to TRBJ2-3; D not certain. The CDR3 covers 13 residues. Germline V gives CDR1 MNHEY, CDR2 SVGEGT. V was cut by 2 bases and J by 2 bases, with 5 bases left in between. CDR3 in DNA: TGTGCCAGCAGTTACAAGCACACAGATACGCAGTATTTT. Protein product: CASSYKHTDTQYF.

The rearrangement joins TRBV14 to TRBJ1-2, with D possibly matching TRBD1 (5 bases). Germline V gives CDR1 SGHDN, CDR2 FVKESK. The CDR3 is made up of 15 amino acids. The V end lost 0 bases, the J end lost 5 bases, and 13 bases lay between the germline ends. The CDR3 protein is CASSQDGRGWYGYTF. The DNA of the CDR3 is TGTGCCAGCAGCCAAGATGGGCGGGGGTGGTATGGCTACACCTTC.

CDR3 sequence: CASSASTGNPSPLHF. As DNA, the CDR3 is TGTGCCAGTAGTGCTTCGACAGGGAACCCTTCACCCCTCCACTTT. V and J are TRBV19 and TRBJ1-6; 7 bases agree with TRBD1. The V gene end was trimmed by 5 bases and the J gene end by 9 bases; junction bases not matched to a gene: 10. The CDR3 loop spans 15 amino acids. Germline CDR1 is LNHDA and CDR2 is SQIVND (reference sequence).